This passage covers 9 T cell receptor beta chains from one sample sequenced in a study of cytomegalovirus exposure and HLA in healthy donors. PCR amplification relied on 60 Vbeta primers (plus 13 Jbeta primers). Assay: immunoSEQ multiplex PCR; the TCRdb copy retains only in-frame clones and omits some. The sample lists approximately 180,000 clones, 65% to 85% occurring once. The sample taken for sequencing was PBMCs. Receptors originate from a man younger than 35 in good health and CMV-seronegative.

The chain combines TRBV19 with TRBJ2-5; tentatively, D is TRBD1 (6 bases). The assigned J gene may be wrong: the sequence end matches TRBJ2-7 better. This CDR3 contains 15 residues. Germline V gene data show CDR1 as LNHDA and CDR2 as SQIVND (reference sequence). CDR3 residues: CASSPMGTQGYEQYF. CDR3 DNA: TGTGCCAGTAGTCCGATGGGGACACAAGGGTACGAGCAGTACTTC.

This clone was detected a few times. The CDR3, as DNA: TGTGCCAGCAGCTTAGCCCCCGCCGGGACAGGCAATGAGCAGTTCTTC. This gives the protein CASSLAPAGTGNEQFF. The V and J genes are TRBV11-2 and TRBJ2-1; TRBD1 matches 8 bases. The CDR3 is 16 residues long. The trim removed 1 base at V and 6 bases at J, leaving 8 bases unmatched. Germline V CDR1 and CDR2: SGHAT, FQNNGV.

This clone showed up just once. The gene calls are TRBV10-3 and TRBJ1-5; TRBD1 might be the D (5 bases). In germline, CDR1 is ENHRY, CDR2 SYGVKD. This CDR3 comprises 14 residues. V dropped 8 bases and J dropped 7 bases, with 18 bases sitting between them. CDR3 in amino acids: CAIGRVGGDQPQHF. For the CDR3, the DNA is TGTGCCATCGGCAGGGTGGGGGGGGACCAGCCCCAGCATTTT.

This clone has just one count. The chain uses TRBV10-3 and TRBJ1-5; 10 bases fit TRBD1. With 6 bases clipped from V and 4 bases from J, the junction kept 6 bases outside the gene matches. The CDR3 totals 15 residues. Germline V gene lookup returns CDR1 ENHRY and CDR2 SYGVKD. The chain's CDR3 is CAIRGQGDDNQPQHF. In DNA form, the CDR3 reads TGTGCCATCAGAGGACAGGGGGATGATAATCAGCCCCAGCATTTT.

This clone was recorded only once. The chain recombines TRBV29-1 with TRBJ1-5; D might be TRBD1 (5 bases). Germline CDR1 is SQVTM and CDR2 is ANQGSEA. V was clipped by 5 bases and J by 2 bases, with 7 bases between them. CDR3 size: 12 residues. The DNA of the CDR3 is TGCAGCGTTTCACAGGGCAATCAGCCCCAGCATTTT. This sequence encodes CSVSQGNQPQHF. Combining the CDR3 with reference TRBV29-1 and TRBJ1-5 gives the whole variable domain SAVISQKPSRDICQRGTSLTIQCQVDSQVTMMFWYRQQPGQSLTLIATANQGSEATYESGFVIDKFPISRPNLTFSTLTVSNMSPEDSSIYLCSVSQGNQPQHFGDGTRLSIL.

V and J are TRBV5-4 and TRBJ2-2, with 9 bases that match TRBD1. This CDR3 has 16 residues. Germline CDR1 is SGHNT and CDR2 is YYREEE (reference sequence). J was trimmed by 3 bases and V by 4 bases; bases with no gene match: 7. The CDR3 bases are TGTGCCAGCAGCCTGCCGGGACAGGGACACACCGGGGAGCTGTTTTTT. This sequence encodes CASSLPGQGHTGELFF. The full variable domain, completed using reference TRBV5-4 and TRBJ2-2, is ETGVTQSPTHLIKTRGQQVTLRCSSQSGHNTVSWYQQALGQGPQFIFQYYREEENGRGNFPPRFSGLQFPNYSSELNVNALELDDSALYLCASSLPGQGHTGELFFGEGSRLTVL.

The chain has TRBV6-1 and TRBJ1-3; 10 nucleotides line up with TRBD1. The CDR3 totals 15 residues. The V gene's germline CDR1 is MNHNS and CDR2 SASEGT. J lost 4 bases, V lost 6 bases, and 6 bases had no gene match. CDR3 protein: CASRRDRGRGNTIYF. The DNA for the CDR3 is TGTGCCAGCAGGAGGGACAGGGGTAGGGGAAACACCATATATTTT.

A few counts support this clone. The J gene is TRBJ1-2, the V gene TRBV7-9; D is undetermined. Per germline, CDR1 SEHNR and CDR2 FQNEAQ (reference sequence). The CDR3 loop spans 13 amino acids. With 4 bases removed from V and 4 bases from J, the gap between germline ends came to 10 bases. The CDR3 here is CASSSMPSYGYTF. CDR3 nucleotides: TGTGCCAGCAGCTCGATGCCTAGCTATGGCTACACCTTC.

V gene TRBV7-2 combines with J gene TRBJ2-2; D gene ambiguous. This CDR3 is 15 amino acids long. Trimming removed 1 base at V and 5 bases at J, with 11 bases between. CDR1 and CDR2 (germline): SGHTA, FQGNSA. CDR3 residues: CASSLVASETGELFF. DNA of the CDR3: TGTGCCAGCAGCTTAGTGGCATCGGAGACCGGGGAGCTGTTTTTT.